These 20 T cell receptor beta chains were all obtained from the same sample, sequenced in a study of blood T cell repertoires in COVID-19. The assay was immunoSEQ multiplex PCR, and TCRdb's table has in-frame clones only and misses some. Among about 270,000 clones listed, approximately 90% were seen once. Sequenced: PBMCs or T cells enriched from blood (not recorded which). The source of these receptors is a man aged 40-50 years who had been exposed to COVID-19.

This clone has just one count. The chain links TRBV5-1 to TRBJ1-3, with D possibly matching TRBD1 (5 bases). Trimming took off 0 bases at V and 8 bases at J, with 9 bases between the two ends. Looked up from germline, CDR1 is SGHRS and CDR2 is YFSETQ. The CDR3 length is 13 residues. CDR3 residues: CASSLGGADTIYF. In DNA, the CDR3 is TGCGCCAGCAGCTTGGGCGGGGCGGACACCATATATTTT.

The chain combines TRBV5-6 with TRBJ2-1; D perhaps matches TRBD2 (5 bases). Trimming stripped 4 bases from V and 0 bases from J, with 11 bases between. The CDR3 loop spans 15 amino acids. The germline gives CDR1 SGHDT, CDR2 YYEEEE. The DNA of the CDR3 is TGTGCCAGCAGCGTCGGGGTAAACTCCTACAATGAGCAGTTCTTC. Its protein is CASSVGVNSYNEQFF.

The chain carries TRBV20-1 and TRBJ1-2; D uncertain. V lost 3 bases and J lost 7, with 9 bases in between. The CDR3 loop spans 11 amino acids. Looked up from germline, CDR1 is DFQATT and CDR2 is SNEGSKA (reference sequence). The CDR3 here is CSASTGFGYTF. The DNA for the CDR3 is TGCAGTGCTAGTACGGGGTTTGGCTACACCTTC.

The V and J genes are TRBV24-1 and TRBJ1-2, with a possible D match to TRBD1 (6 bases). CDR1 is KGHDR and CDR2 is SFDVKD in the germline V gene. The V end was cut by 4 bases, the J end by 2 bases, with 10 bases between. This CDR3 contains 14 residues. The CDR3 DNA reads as TGTGCCACCAGTGACGAAGACAGGAACTATGGCTACACCTTC. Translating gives CATSDEDRNYGYTF.

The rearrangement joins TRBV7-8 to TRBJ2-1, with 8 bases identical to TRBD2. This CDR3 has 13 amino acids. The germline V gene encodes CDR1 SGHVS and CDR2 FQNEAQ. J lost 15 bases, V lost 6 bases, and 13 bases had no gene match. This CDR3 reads CASSSPGTRVPFF. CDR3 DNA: TGTGCCAGCAGTTCCCCCGGGACTAGAGTGCCGTTCTTC.

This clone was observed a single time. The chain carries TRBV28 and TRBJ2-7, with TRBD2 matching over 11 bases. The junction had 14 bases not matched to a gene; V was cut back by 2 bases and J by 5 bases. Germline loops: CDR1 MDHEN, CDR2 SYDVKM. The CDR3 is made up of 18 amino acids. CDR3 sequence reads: CASSLGLLAGGLVDEQYF. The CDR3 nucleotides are TGTGCCAGCAGTTTAGGGCTCCTAGCGGGAGGTCTGGTCGACGAGCAGTACTTC.

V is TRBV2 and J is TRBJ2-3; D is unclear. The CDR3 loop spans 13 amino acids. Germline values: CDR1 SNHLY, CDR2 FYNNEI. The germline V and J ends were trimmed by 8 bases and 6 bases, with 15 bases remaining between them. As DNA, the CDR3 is TGTGCCAGCCAACAGATCCAGGTGGATACGCAGTATTTT. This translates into CASQQIQVDTQYF.

The CDR3: CASSVGGRGLYNEQFF. CDR3 nucleotide sequence: TGTGCCAGCAGCGTAGGGGGCAGGGGGCTATACAATGAGCAGTTCTTC. This chain connects TRBV9 to TRBJ2-1; TRBD1 matches at 8 bases. The CDR3 totals 16 residues. The V segment lost 0 bases and the J segment 4 bases; nucleotides outside the gene matches: 6. Germline CDR1 is SGDLS and CDR2 is YYNGEE.

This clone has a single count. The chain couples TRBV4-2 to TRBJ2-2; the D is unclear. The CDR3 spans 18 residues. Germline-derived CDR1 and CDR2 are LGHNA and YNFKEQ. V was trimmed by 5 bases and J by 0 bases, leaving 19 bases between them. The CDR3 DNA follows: TGTGCCAGCAGCGACGTCCTGGGCAGTGCAACGAACACCGGGGAGCTGTTTTTT. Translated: CASSDVLGSATNTGELFF.

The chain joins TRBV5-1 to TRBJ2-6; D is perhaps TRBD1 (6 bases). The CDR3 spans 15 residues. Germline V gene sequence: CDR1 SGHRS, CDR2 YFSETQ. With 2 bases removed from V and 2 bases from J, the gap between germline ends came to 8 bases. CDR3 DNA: TGCGCCAGCAGCTTTACAGGGACTGGGGCCAACGTCCTGACTTTC. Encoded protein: CASSFTGTGANVLTF.

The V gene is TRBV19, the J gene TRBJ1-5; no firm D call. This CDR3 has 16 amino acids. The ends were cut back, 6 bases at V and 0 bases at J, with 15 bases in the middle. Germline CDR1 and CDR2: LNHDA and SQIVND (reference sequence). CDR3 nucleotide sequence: TGTGCCAGTAGACGGGAAGAGGGTTATAGCAATCAGCCCCAGCATTTT. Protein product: CASRREEGYSNQPQHF.

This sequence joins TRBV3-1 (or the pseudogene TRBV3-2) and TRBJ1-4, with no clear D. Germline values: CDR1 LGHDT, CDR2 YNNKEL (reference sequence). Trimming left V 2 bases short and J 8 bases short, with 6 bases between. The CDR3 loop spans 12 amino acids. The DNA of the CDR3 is TGTGCCAGCAGCCAACTGCAGGAAAAACTGTTTTTT. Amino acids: CASSQLQEKLFF.

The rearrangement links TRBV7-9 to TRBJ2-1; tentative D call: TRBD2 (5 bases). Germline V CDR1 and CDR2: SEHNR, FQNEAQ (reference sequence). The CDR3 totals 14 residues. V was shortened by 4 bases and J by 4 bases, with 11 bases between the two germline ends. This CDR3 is CASSSSPKYNEQFF. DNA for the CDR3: TGTGCCAGCAGCTCTAGCCCGAAGTACAATGAGCAGTTCTTC.

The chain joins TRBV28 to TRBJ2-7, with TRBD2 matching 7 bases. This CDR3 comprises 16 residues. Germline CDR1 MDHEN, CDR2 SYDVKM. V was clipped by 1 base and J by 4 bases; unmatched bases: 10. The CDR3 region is CASSLFWRERVYEQYF. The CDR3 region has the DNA TGTGCCAGCAGTTTATTTTGGCGGGAGCGGGTTTACGAGCAGTACTTC.

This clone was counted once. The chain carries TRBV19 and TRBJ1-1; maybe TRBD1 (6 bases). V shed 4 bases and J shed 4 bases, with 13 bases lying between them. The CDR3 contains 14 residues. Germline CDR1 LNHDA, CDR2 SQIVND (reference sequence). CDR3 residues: CASSTNQGFTEAFF. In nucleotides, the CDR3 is TGTGCCAGTAGTACCAATCAGGGGTTCACTGAAGCTTTCTTT.

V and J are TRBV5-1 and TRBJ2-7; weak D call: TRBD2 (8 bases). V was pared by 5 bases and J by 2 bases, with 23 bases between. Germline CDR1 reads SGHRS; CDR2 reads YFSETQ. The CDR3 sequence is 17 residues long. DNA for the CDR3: TGCGCCAGCAGTAGACAGGGCCAGCGGGGGACAACCTACGAGCAGTACTTC. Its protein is CASSRQGQRGTTYEQYF.

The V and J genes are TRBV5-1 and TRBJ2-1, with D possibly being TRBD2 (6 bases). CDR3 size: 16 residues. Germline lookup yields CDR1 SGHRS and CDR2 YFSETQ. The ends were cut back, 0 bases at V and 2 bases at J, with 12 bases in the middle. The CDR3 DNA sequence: TGCGCCAGCAGCTTGGCATTAGGAGGGCCCTACAATGAGCAGTTCTTC. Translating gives CASSLALGGPYNEQFF.

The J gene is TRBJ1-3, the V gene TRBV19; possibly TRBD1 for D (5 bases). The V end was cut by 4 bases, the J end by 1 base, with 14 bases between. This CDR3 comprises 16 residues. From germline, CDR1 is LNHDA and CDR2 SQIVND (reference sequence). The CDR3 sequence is CASSTQGKFSGNTIYF. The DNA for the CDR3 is TGTGCCAGTAGTACGCAGGGAAAGTTTTCTGGAAACACCATATATTTT.

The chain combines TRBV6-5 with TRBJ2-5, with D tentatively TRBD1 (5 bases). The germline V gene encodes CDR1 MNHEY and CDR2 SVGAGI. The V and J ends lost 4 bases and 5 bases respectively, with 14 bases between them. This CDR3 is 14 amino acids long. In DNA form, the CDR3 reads TGTGCCAGCAGTTCTCAGGGTATTGCGGAGACCCAGTACTTC. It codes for CASSSQGIAETQYF.

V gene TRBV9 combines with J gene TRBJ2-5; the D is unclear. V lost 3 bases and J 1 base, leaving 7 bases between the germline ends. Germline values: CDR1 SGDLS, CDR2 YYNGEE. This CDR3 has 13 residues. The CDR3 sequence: CASSGRVQETQYF. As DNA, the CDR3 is TGTGCCAGCAGCGGACGGGTCCAAGAGACCCAGTACTTC.